This TCR beta chain emerged from a study of T cell responses to AZD1222 COVID-19 vaccine (dated by TCRdb to the early 2020s). Regarding the research as a whole: AZD1222 recipients whose second dose came at about 4 weeks and those whose second dose came at about 12 weeks were combined into one group, since spike-specific TCR depth and breadth did not differ between the two schedules. TCR sequencing was performed for roughly 240 trial participants, of whom some 200 were given two doses of AZD1222 and some 26 were given two doses of MenACWY control vaccine. Trial participants were enrolled by age into 18-55, 56-69 and 70-plus year subgroups, with about 150, 27 and 61 TCR-sequenced participants respectively. What the work shows at the level of the full study, not this receptor alone: CD4 TCRs associated with the vaccine covered the entire spike protein, and the dominant responses were in regions 160-218 and 743-854. Spike-specific TCR breadth and depth rose significantly after two AZD1222 doses compared with day 0 and with MenACWY recipients. Because no day 14 peak-response samples were available, repertoires were characterized only after the peak T cell response. Conclusions about previously exposed vaccinees are limited because only five to seven AZD1222 recipients were SARS-CoV-2 seropositive at baseline. Participants were mostly white British and included more females than males, and it was suggested by the authors that clonal diversity may have been underestimated. In the small 56-69-year group, the increase in depth fell short of significance, most likely because of low power. Reportedly, close to half of the unique spike-specific TCRs recognized epitopes lying outside the regions that are mutated in the B.1.351 and B.1.1.7 variants.

The CDR3 regions of human TCRbeta chains were analyzed by immunosequencing. For the original study's pipeline: TCRs in the repertoires were compared against a reference library of SARS-CoV-2-specific TCRs that had been generated with the MIRA antigen-specificity platform. Breadth was defined as the fraction of unique TCRs that were SARS-CoV-2-associated. Depth was defined as the fraction of total T cells that were SARS-CoV-2-associated. Each spike-specific TCR was assigned to its reactive spike region and to a CD4 or CD8 class using the MIRA data. Log10-transformed breadth and depth values were compared by one-way ANOVA with Sidak's multiple comparisons tests. TCRdb took over this immuneACCESS table, retaining in-frame rearrangements with V and J assigned. Such tables are incomplete; in checked studies, under half of the missing clones stem from an unresolved V gene, and the remainder is unexplained. Clone size and V and J calls were adopted from that table, with D and trimming inferred from the DNA. Present in this sample are 100,000 or so clones, roughly nine tenths of which were seen just once. The ten biggest clones cover over 15% of the sample.

Based on the germline V gene, the CDR1 and CDR2 sequences are SGHVS and FQNEAQ. The CDR3 runs 16 residues from the cysteine to the phenylalanine. Kept here is only the CDR3 DNA, which spans 48 bases and is read in frame from base 1. The germline ends are 14 bases apart after V is trimmed by 0 bases and J by 2 bases. Concerning this clone itself: This clone's antigen is unknown. No base quality information exists; no much larger clone differs at one position.

The intended sense of this specimen's time point label: baseline before first vaccination. The vaccinee samples were drawn from two UK trials, COV001 and COV002, one of which was a single-blind randomized controlled phase 2/3 trial testing AZD1222 (ChAdOx1 nCoV-19) in healthy adults. Trial participant PBMC samples were collected at day 0 and day 28 after the second dose for TCRbeta chain sequencing. This receptor was obtained from an adult in good health. Sample: peripheral blood, taken on day 0 of AZD1222 vaccination. Rearrangement joined TRBV7-8 to TRBJ2-7; a weak D assignment points to TRBD2 (6 bases agree). The CDR3: CASSLAGRGSTYEQYF. The sequence in DNA is TGTGCCAGCAGCTTAGCGGGGCGGGGTTCGACCTACGAGCAGTACTTC.